Presented here are 5 T cell receptor beta chains from one specimen sequenced in a study of CD39 and CD103 CD8 tumor-infiltrating T cells. Clones were sequenced by immunoSEQ multiplex PCR, and TCRdb holds only the in-frame ones, with some missing. The table has roughly 15,000 clones, around nine tenths seen once. The sequenced sample was CD8+ T cells sorted from blood. Documented subset: total memory CD8 T cells (CD45RA-CCR7+/-) from blood or uninvolved lymph node. These receptors all stem from a human donor with head and neck squamous cell carcinoma.

The gene calls are TRBV15 and TRBJ1-5; possible D gene TRBD1, 5 bases. Per the germline V gene, CDR1 is LNHNV and CDR2 is YYDKDF (reference sequence). CDR3 length: 14 residues. The V end lost 3 bases, the J end lost 4 bases, and 10 bases lay between the germline ends. CDR3 bases: TGTGCCACCAGCAGCCAGGGACGGAATCAGCCCCAGCATTTT. Translation: CATSSQGRNQPQHF.

The genes are TRBV28 and TRBJ2-3; TRBD2 agrees at 10 bases. V lost 3 bases and J lost 2; bases outside the gene matches: 14. The CDR3 sequence is 19 residues long. CDR1 is MDHEN and CDR2 is SYDVKM in the germline V gene. The CDR3 loop is CASSFGLGSAGGITDTQYF. In DNA, the CDR3 is TGTGCCAGCAGTTTTGGGTTGGGGTCAGCGGGGGGGATCACAGATACGCAGTATTTT.

This sequence joins TRBV28 and TRBJ2-1, with 7 bases fitting TRBD1. This CDR3 contains 18 residues. J gave up 5 bases and V 3 bases, and 16 bases lay outside the gene matches. The germline CDR1 and CDR2 sequences are MDHEN and SYDVKM. The CDR3: CASSFGGTTGTADNEQFF. The CDR3 nucleotides are TGTGCCAGCAGTTTCGGCGGTACTACCGGGACAGCGGACAATGAGCAGTTCTTC. The variable domain in full, completed from reference TRBV28 and TRBJ2-1, reads DVKVTQSSRYLVKRTGEKVFLECVQDMDHENMFWYRQDPGLGLRLIYFSYDVKMKEKGDIPEGYSVSREKKERFSLILESASTNQTSMYLCASSFGGTTGTADNEQFFGPGTRLTVL.

The chain uses TRBV2 and TRBJ2-7; D is unclear. The CDR3 sequence is 14 residues long. In germline, CDR1 is SNHLY, CDR2 FYNNEI. Trimming pared 0 bases from V and 2 bases from J, leaving 8 bases between. The CDR3 sequence: CASSEAESPYEQYF. DNA for the CDR3: TGTGCCAGCAGTGAAGCAGAGAGCCCCTACGAGCAGTACTTC.

This clone occurred a few times. The rearrangement uses TRBV28 and TRBJ1-6; 10 bases match TRBD1. There are 14 residues in the CDR3. V lost 6 bases and J lost 7; bases outside the gene matches: 3. CDR1 MDHEN and CDR2 SYDVKM come from the germline V gene. The CDR3 DNA follows: TGTGCCAGCAGCTTGGGACAGGGGAATTCACCCCTCCACTTT. Protein sequence: CASSLGQGNSPLHF.